This passage covers 30 T cell receptor beta chains from one sample sequenced in a study of CD8+ T cells in alopecia areata. The treatment: oral pan-JAK inhibitor, 5-10 mg twice daily. RNA extraction and reverse transcription yielded cDNA as sequencing template. Profiling relied on immunoSEQ multiplex PCR, and the TCRdb table lists in-frame clones only, not all of them. The table has about 120,000 clones, about half seen once; the top ten hold roughly 0.45%. The sample was CD4+ T cells sorted from blood, taken at week 4, from a patient treated with tofacitinib. All receptors derive from a human donor with alopecia areata.

This clone turned up a few times. J is TRBJ1-2 and V is TRBV4-1, with 7 positions matching TRBD1. The CDR3 runs 14 residues. In germline, CDR1 is MGHRA, CDR2 YSYEKL. With V trimmed by 5 bases and J by 4 bases, 7 bases remained unmatched. The CDR3 here is CASSVEGAGYGYTF. The CDR3 DNA reads as TGCGCCAGCAGCGTGGAGGGGGCGGGCTATGGCTACACCTTC.

This clone was recorded many times. The chain employs TRBV6-5 and TRBJ2-7; D is ambiguous. Germline CDR1 and CDR2: MNHEY and SVGAGI. CDR3 size: 11 residues. Trimming removed 7 bases at V and 2 bases at J, with 6 bases between. CDR3: CASTDTYEQYF. Written as DNA, the CDR3 is TGTGCCAGCACCGACACCTACGAGCAGTACTTC.

The table lists this clone with a few counts. This chain connects TRBV29-1 to TRBJ1-1, with 9 bases fitting TRBD1. CDR3 length: 13 amino acids. Germline loops: CDR1 SQVTM, CDR2 ANQGSEA. With V trimmed by 7 bases and J by 7 bases, 10 bases remained unmatched. Written as DNA, the CDR3 is TGCAGCGCGGTAACAGGGGGCAAGGGTGAAGCTTTCTTT. It codes for CSAVTGGKGEAFF.

The chain has TRBV6-1 and TRBJ1-6, with a weak D call TRBD1 (5 bases). The germline CDR1 and CDR2 sequences are MNHNS and SASEGT. The length of the CDR3 is 13 residues. Trimming took 2 bases from V and 9 from J, leaving 8 bases between them. The CDR3 is CASSERGSSPLHF. In DNA, the CDR3 is TGTGCCAGCAGTGAACGGGGGAGTTCACCCCTCCACTTT.

This clone showed up just a few times. The chain combines TRBV19 with TRBJ1-5, with TRBD1 as a possible D gene (6 bases). This CDR3 contains 16 residues. CDR1 and CDR2 from the germline V gene are LNHDA and SQIVND (reference sequence). V was pared by 3 bases and J by 2 bases, with 14 bases between. CDR3 loop: CASSMAGAGGNQPQHF. The CDR3 region has the DNA TGTGCCAGTAGTATGGCGGGGGCCGGGGGCAATCAGCCCCAGCATTTT.

This clone was observed once. The chain joins TRBV30 to TRBJ1-1, with a tentative D call TRBD1 (6 bases). The CDR3 extends over 12 amino acids. The germline CDR1 and CDR2 sequences are GTSNPN and SVGIG (reference sequence). Trimming pared 2 bases from V and 7 bases from J, leaving 11 bases between. The DNA of the CDR3 is TGTGCCTGGAGTAGGCAGGGGATTGAAGCTTTCTTT. Translation: CAWSRQGIEAFF.

This clone was counted between two and nine times. The chain couples TRBV6-5 to TRBJ1-2, with unresolved D. The V and J ends lost 8 bases and 3 bases respectively, with 13 bases between them. This CDR3 comprises 13 residues. CDR1 is MNHEY and CDR2 is SVGAGI in the germline V gene. This CDR3 is CASSTPGDYGYTF. In DNA form, the CDR3 reads TGTGCCAGCTCAACCCCAGGTGACTATGGCTACACCTTC.

This clone was seen more than once but under ten times. The chain joins TRBV10-1 to TRBJ2-7; D may be TRBD1 (6 bases). The CDR3 extends over 14 amino acids. Looked up from germline, CDR1 is WNHNN and CDR2 is SYGVQD (reference sequence). Trimming took 0 bases from V and 5 from J, leaving 11 bases between them. The chain's CDR3 is CASSESTGNHEQYF. CDR3 sequence (DNA): TGCGCCAGCAGTGAGTCCACAGGGAACCACGAGCAGTACTTC.

The rearrangement links TRBV6-1 to TRBJ1-1; D ambiguous. V was pared by 6 bases and J by 5 bases, with 7 bases between. The CDR3 has 11 residues. Germline CDR1 and CDR2: MNHNS and SASEGT. CDR3 sequence (DNA): TGTGCCAGCAGCCTACGTACTGAAGCTTTCTTT. This encodes CASSLRTEAFF.

This clone was seen only a few times. This same CDR3 is encoded by further DNA sequences in the sample. V is TRBV6-6 and J is TRBJ1-5; possibly TRBD1 for D (5 bases). Germline V CDR1 and CDR2: MNHNY, SVGAGI (reference sequence). The CDR3 totals 13 residues. Trimming stripped 2 bases from V and 4 bases from J, with 6 bases between. CDR3 nucleotide sequence: TGTGCCAGCAGTTACGGGGGGAATCAGCCCCAGCATTTT. It specifies CASSYGGNQPQHF.

This chain uses TRBV2 with TRBJ2-7; maybe TRBD2 (6 bases). Trimming took off 6 bases at V and 0 bases at J, with 15 bases between the two ends. This CDR3 has 15 residues. The V gene's germline CDR1 is SNHLY and CDR2 FYNNEI. Here the CDR3 DNA reads TGTGCCAGCAGCGGGGGACTTATGAGCTCCTACGAGCAGTACTTC. Residues: CASSGGLMSSYEQYF.

The rearrangement links TRBV6-5 to TRBJ2-1; 11 bases are shared with TRBD2. This CDR3 has 15 amino acids. The germline gives CDR1 MNHEY, CDR2 SVGAGI. J gave up 4 bases and V 8 bases, and 7 bases lay outside the gene matches. In nucleotides, the CDR3 is TGTGCCAGCGTATCACTAGCGGGAGTATACAATGAGCAGTTCTTC. Residues: CASVSLAGVYNEQFF.

The V call is TRBV10-3, the J call TRBJ2-3, with 8 bases matching TRBD2. Germline V gene lookup returns CDR1 ENHRY and CDR2 SYGVKD. The CDR3 runs to 15 residues. V dropped 4 bases and J dropped 2; count of bases not matched to a gene: 5. The CDR3 reads CAISGGRGATDTQYF. DNA for the CDR3: TGTGCCATCAGTGGCGGGCGGGGGGCCACAGATACGCAGTATTTT.

This clone was observed a few times. The V call is TRBV30, the J call TRBJ1-6; 9 bases map to TRBD1. V lost 4 bases, J lost 8 bases, and 6 bases stayed unmatched. The CDR3 has 14 residues. The germline V gene encodes CDR1 GTSNPN and CDR2 SVGIG (reference sequence). The CDR3 region is CAWMHRGPDSPLHF. In DNA, the CDR3 is TGTGCCTGGATGCACAGGGGGCCGGATTCACCCCTCCACTTT.

The CDR3 DNA sequence: TGTGCCTCCGGGAATCCCTACGAGCAGTACTTC. This sequence encodes CASGNPYEQYF. This sequence joins TRBV30 and TRBJ2-7; D is perhaps TRBD2 (5 bases). This CDR3 region has 11 residues. The germline V and J ends were trimmed by 7 bases and 2 bases, with 9 bases remaining between them. The germline CDR1 and CDR2 sequences are GTSNPN and SVGIG (reference sequence).

This clone came up a few times. The V and J genes are TRBV6-6 and TRBJ2-7, with D tentatively TRBD2 (6 bases). Germline V gives CDR1 MNHNY, CDR2 SVGAGI (reference sequence). This CDR3 has 15 amino acids. Trimming removed 6 bases at V and 0 bases at J, with 15 bases between. CDR3 sequence: CASSSLAQSSYEQYF. The DNA for the CDR3 is TGTGCCAGCAGCTCCCTAGCGCAGAGCTCCTACGAGCAGTACTTC.

The chain joins TRBV19 to TRBJ2-1, with TRBD1 identical over 8 bases. Looked up from germline, CDR1 is LNHDA and CDR2 is SQIVND (reference sequence). The ends lost 6 bases at V and 3 bases at J; junction bases unmatched: 7. The CDR3 sequence is 15 residues long. DNA of the CDR3: TGTGCCAGTAGACTGATTGGGACAGGCTACAATGAGCAGTTCTTC. Its protein is CASRLIGTGYNEQFF. The full variable domain, with the rest looked up from reference TRBV19 and TRBJ2-1, is DGGITQSPKYLFRKEGQNVTLSCEQNLNHDAMYWYRQDPGQGLRLIYYSQIVNDFQKGDIAEGYSVSREKKESFPLTVTSAQKNPTAFYLCASRLIGTGYNEQFFGPGTRLTVL.

The rearrangement joins TRBV5-1 to TRBJ2-3; D perhaps matches TRBD1 (5 bases). This CDR3 contains 15 residues. Germline V gives CDR1 SGHRS, CDR2 YFSETQ. V was pared by 0 bases and J by 5 bases, with 13 bases between. For the CDR3, the DNA is TGCGCCAGCAGCTTGGCACAGGAAAGGATAGATACGCAGTATTTT. Its translation: CASSLAQERIDTQYF.

The sample holds a few counts of this clone. The chain joins TRBV9 to TRBJ1-3; 7 bases are shared with TRBD1. The CDR3 has 14 residues. The trim removed 3 bases at V and 3 bases at J, leaving 3 bases unmatched. CDR1 is SGDLS, CDR2 YYNGEE, per germline. CDR3 DNA: TGTGCCAGCAGCGCTCGACAGGGTGGAAACACCATATATTTT. It encodes CASSARQGGNTIYF.

The chain is built from TRBV7-9 and TRBJ2-3; 7 bases agree with TRBD2. This CDR3 has 15 residues. Per the germline V gene, CDR1 is SEHNR and CDR2 is FQNEAQ (reference sequence). Unmatched junction bases numbered 12, after V lost 7 bases and J lost 5 bases. This CDR3 reads CASTPRAGVVDTQYF. DNA for the CDR3: TGTGCCAGCACGCCGAGGGCGGGAGTGGTAGATACGCAGTATTTT.

Here the CDR3 DNA reads TGTGCCTGGAGTGTCGTGGATACTTATGGCTACACCTTC. It yields the protein CAWSVVDTYGYTF. V and J are TRBV30 and TRBJ1-2, with no clear D. The V end lost 0 bases, the J end lost 5 bases, and 10 bases lay between the germline ends. The CDR3 consists of 13 residues. Germline V CDR1 and CDR2: GTSNPN, SVGIG (reference sequence).

The sample holds a few counts of this clone. The genes are TRBV29-1 and TRBJ2-5; D remains ambiguous. The CDR3 totals 14 residues. V gave up 2 bases and J gave up 4 bases, with 14 bases separating them. Germline CDR1 SQVTM, CDR2 ANQGSEA. CDR3 sequence (DNA): TGCAGCGTTGAACTACCGGCGGTGGGAGAGACCCAGTACTTC. This translates into CSVELPAVGETQYF.

Only a few counts were recorded for this clone. This chain joins TRBV5-1 and TRBJ2-1, with 7 bases fitting TRBD2. Trimming removed 0 bases from V and 2 bases from J; junction bases left unmatched: 8. This CDR3 comprises 17 residues. CDR1 and CDR2 from the germline V gene are SGHRS and YFSETQ. CDR3 DNA: TGCGCCAGCAGCTTGGAGGCGGCTAGCGGACCCTACAATGAGCAGTTCTTC. It translates to CASSLEAASGPYNEQFF. The full variable domain, its missing parts supplied by reference TRBV5-1 and TRBJ2-1, is KAGVTQTPRYLIKTRGQQVTLSCSPISGHRSVSWYQQTPGQGLQFLFEYFSETQRNKGNFPGRFSGRQFSNSRSEMNVSTLELGDSALYLCASSLEAASGPYNEQFFGPGTRLTVL.

The table lists this clone with a few counts. This sequence joins TRBV11-2 and TRBJ1-6, with TRBD1 as a possible D gene (5 bases). V was pared by 5 bases and J by 8 bases, with 16 bases between. The CDR3 is 15 residues long. CDR1 is SGHAT and CDR2 is FQNNGV in the germline V gene. This chain's CDR3 is CASSRLRDSYSPLHF. The DNA for the CDR3 is TGTGCCAGCAGCCGACTCCGGGACTCCTATTCACCCCTCCACTTT.

In this sample, this clone turned up a few times. CDR3 DNA: TGTGCCTGGTCGACCAGGGCTTTTTATGGCTACACCTTC. This sequence encodes CAWSTRAFYGYTF. The rearrangement uses TRBV30 and TRBJ1-2; possible D gene TRBD1, 5 bases. Germline V lookup: CDR1 GTSNPN, CDR2 SVGIG (reference sequence). This CDR3 spans 13 amino acids. Trimming left V 5 bases short and J 5 bases short, with 15 bases between.

This clone appeared a few times. The gene calls are TRBV7-2 and TRBJ2-7; the D is unclear. The V end was cut by 1 base, the J end by 1 base, with 8 bases between. Germline values: CDR1 SGHTA, CDR2 FQGNSA. The CDR3 has 14 residues. The CDR3 spells CASSLVGFSYEQYF. The CDR3 DNA sequence: TGTGCCAGCAGCTTAGTCGGTTTTTCCTACGAGCAGTACTTC. Drawing the rest from reference TRBV7-2 and TRBJ2-7, the complete variable domain is GAGVSQSPSNKVTEKGKDVELRCDPISGHTALYWYRQSLGQGLEFLIYFQGNSAPDKSGLPSDRFSAERTGGSVSTLTIQRTQQEDSAVYLCASSLVGFSYEQYFGPGTRLTVT.

The sample holds a few counts of this clone. V gene TRBV12-5 combines with J gene TRBJ2-3, with a weak D call TRBD1 (5 bases). CDR3 size: 13 residues. Trimming took 6 bases from V and 2 from J, leaving 9 bases between them. Per the germline V gene, CDR1 is LGHNT and CDR2 is FRNRAP. This CDR3 reads CASGEQATDTQYF. CDR3 DNA sequence: TGTGCTAGTGGGGAACAGGCCACAGATACGCAGTATTTT.

This clone was seen only once. This chain connects TRBV6-5 to TRBJ1-2; weak D call: TRBD1 (6 bases). Germline CDR1 reads MNHEY; CDR2 reads SVGAGI. Trimming stripped 2 bases from V and 7 bases from J, with 11 bases between. The CDR3 runs 13 residues. CDR3 coding DNA: TGTGCCAGCAGTTACCAGGGGCGCGGTGGCTACACCTTC. This sequence encodes CASSYQGRGGYTF.

This clone was recorded many times. The V call is TRBV29-1, the J call TRBJ2-1; D possibly corresponds to TRBD1 (6 bases). The CDR3 is made up of 12 amino acids. V lost 7 bases and J 7 bases, leaving 14 bases between the germline ends. Germline CDR1 is SQVTM and CDR2 is ANQGSEA. The CDR3 bases are TGCAGCGCGATACAGGGCAGGAATGAGCAGTTCTTC. Protein: CSAIQGRNEQFF.

This clone was observed a few times. The chain combines TRBV4-1 with TRBJ2-7; 14 bases are a match to TRBD2. The germline CDR1 and CDR2 sequences are MGHRA and YSYEKL. V shed 3 bases, J shed 6 bases, and the junction held 4 bases outside the gene matches. CDR3 length: 15 residues. The CDR3 region is CASSQGLAGDGEQYF. DNA for the CDR3: TGCGCCAGCAGCCAGGGACTAGCGGGAGACGGCGAGCAGTACTTC.